This T cell receptor (beta chain) was sequenced in a study of molecular identifiers for immune sequencing clone quantification. Overall study findings and caveats: Clones above 20 RNA copies held over 97% of effector molecules, under 1% in naive cells.

On this clonotype itself: Its antigen is unidentified. This may come from a read error, since a much larger clone is one base off. The missing conserved phenylalanine or tryptophan at the end of this CDR3 makes a read error likely.

Previously reported methods and listed TCR primers produced the bulk TCR libraries. One entry per CDR3 protein, called by TCRdb with MiXCR from the PCR reads. Of tens of thousands of distinct CDR3 sequences in the sample, roughly 21% are singletons; the top ten hold 1.1%. Losses at the gene ends were 3 bases for V and 6 bases for J; bases not matched to a gene: 3. The CDR3 has 13 amino acids. V and J are TRBV12-3 or TRBV12-4 and TRBJ1-1; 8 nucleotides line up with TRBD1. This sequence originates from a human donor in good health. Some libraries in this study had Jurkat cell RNA spiked in. The specimen was naive CD8+ T cells from blood, with Jurkat cell RNA spiked in. Indicated subset: FACS-sorted CD8+CD4-CCR7+CD45RA+ naive T cells. CDR3 in amino acids: CASSFLDRAEAFL. In DNA, the CDR3 is TGTGCCAGCAGTTTTCTGGACAGGGCTGAAGCTTTCTTA.